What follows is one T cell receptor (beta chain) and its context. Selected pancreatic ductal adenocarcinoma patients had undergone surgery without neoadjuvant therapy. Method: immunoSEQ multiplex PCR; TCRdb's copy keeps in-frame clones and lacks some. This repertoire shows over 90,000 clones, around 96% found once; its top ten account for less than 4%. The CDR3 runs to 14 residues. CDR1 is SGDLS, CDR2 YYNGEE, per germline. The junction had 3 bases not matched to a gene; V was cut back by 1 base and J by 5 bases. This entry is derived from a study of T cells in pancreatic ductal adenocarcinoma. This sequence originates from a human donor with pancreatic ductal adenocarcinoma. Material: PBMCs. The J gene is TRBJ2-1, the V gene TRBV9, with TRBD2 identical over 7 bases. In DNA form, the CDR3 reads TGTGCCAGCAGCGTACAGAGCGGGAACAATGAGCAGTTCTTC. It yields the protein CASSVQSGNNEQFF.